This T cell receptor beta chain emerged from a study of T cells in Graves' hyperthyroidism and ophthalmopathy. The V gene end was trimmed by 11 bases and the J gene end by 5 bases; junction bases not matched to a gene: 8. Germline V CDR1 and CDR2: LNHDA, SQIVND (reference sequence). The CDR3 is made up of 12 amino acids. This clonotype has ten or more counts. Authors of the study amplified TCR beta CDR3 regions from RNA transcripts. A first-round RT-PCR of the TCR CDR3 used the HTBI primer set. Using its own MiXCR run on the multiplex PCR reads, TCRdb lists one record per CDR3 protein. Among about 350,000 distinct CDR3 sequences listed, 14% were seen once.

Sample: blood. The sequence was collected from a woman aged 25 to 39 with Graves' hyperthyroidism. The chain is built from TRBV19 and TRBJ1-2; TRBD1 matches 7 bases. The chain's CDR3 is CAGGQPPYGYTF. The CDR3 DNA reads as TGTGCCGGGGGACAGCCTCCATATGGCTACACCTTC.